This entry is about one TCR beta chain. The antigen remains undetermined. This entry belongs to a study of OX40 agonist ivuxolimab in advanced cancers. For the study at large: The drug used for patients, ivuxolimab, was an agonistic anti-OX40 (CD134) antibody. Intravenous ivuxolimab was administered to patients every 2 weeks at 0.01 to 10 mg/kg.

Study conclusions and caveats: Averaged across samples, CD8+ T cells carried more expanded clones than CD4+ did. Partly responding patients at 0.1-3.0 mg/kg showed some of the smallest clonal expansion.

V gave up 5 bases and J gave up 1 base; unmatched junction bases: 3. The germline V gene has CDR1 MNHNY and CDR2 SVGAGI (reference sequence). The CDR3 runs 14 residues. Generated by immunoSEQ multiplex PCR, the TCRdb table keeps only in-frame clones and is missing some. The sample contains around 18,000 clones, roughly 72% of which appear only once. This clonotype was sampled from an adult with an advanced solid tumor such as melanoma, head and neck, liver or kidney cancer. This chain links TRBV6-6 with TRBJ1-1; 8 bases agree with TRBD1. Sample: CD4+ or CD8+ T cells sorted from blood, taken in a trial of the OX40 agonist ivuxolimab. CDR3 sequence: CASSDRGKNTEAFF. CDR3 coding DNA: TGTGCCAGCAGTGACAGGGGAAAGAACACTGAAGCTTTCTTT.